This entry features one TCR beta chain sequence. The protocol was immunoSEQ multiplex PCR, while the TCRdb copy is restricted to in-frame clones and leaves out a portion. The profile shows tens of thousands of clones, 78% of them singletons. This entry is derived from a study of radiotherapy plus CTLA-4 blockade in lung cancer. Trimming removed 6 bases from V and 2 bases from J; junction bases left unmatched: 4. This CDR3 is built from 14 residues. Germline V gene lookup returns CDR1 SNHLY and CDR2 FYNNEI. This TCR was recovered from a human donor with non-small cell lung cancer who had a complete response to radiotherapy plus ipilimumab. This material consisted of peripheral blood, taken from a patient treated with radiotherapy plus ipilimumab. The chain links TRBV2 to TRBJ1-1; 9 bases line up with TRBD1. The CDR3 region is CASRWDRANTEAFF. The CDR3, as DNA: TGTGCCAGCAGGTGGGACAGGGCAAACACTGAAGCTTTCTTT.